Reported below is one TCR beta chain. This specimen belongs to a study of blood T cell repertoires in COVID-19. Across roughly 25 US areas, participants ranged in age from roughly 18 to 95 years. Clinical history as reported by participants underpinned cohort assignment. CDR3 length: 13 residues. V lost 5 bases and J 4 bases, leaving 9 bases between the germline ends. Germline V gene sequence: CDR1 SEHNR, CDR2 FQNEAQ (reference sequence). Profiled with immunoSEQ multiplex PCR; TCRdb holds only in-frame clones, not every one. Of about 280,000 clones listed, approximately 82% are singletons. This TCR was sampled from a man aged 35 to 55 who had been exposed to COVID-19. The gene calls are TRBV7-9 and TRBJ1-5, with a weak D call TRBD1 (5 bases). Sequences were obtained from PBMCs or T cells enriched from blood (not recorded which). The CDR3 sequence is CASSLTVNQPQHF. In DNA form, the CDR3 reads TGTGCCAGCAGCCTGACAGTTAATCAGCCCCAGCATTTT.